This T cell receptor beta chain is from a study of long-term antiretroviral therapy in people with HIV. Study details: The oldest samples precede the 2015 immediate-ART recommendation by about a decade.

This clone was picked up a small number of times. Its cognate antigen is unknown. Study results and caveats: After ART, diversity increased yet remained lower than transplant donor controls. Before ART, certain clones expanded, and these dominated the repertoire at all time points.

Run at survey level, the immunoSEQ assay was version v3.0. Sequencing aimed to cover about 35,000-55,000 T-cell genomes per sample. Generated by immunoSEQ multiplex PCR, the TCRdb table keeps only in-frame clones and is missing some. This sample has about 7,100 clones; under 85% occur once, and the top ten carry roughly 30%. Germline V gene lookup returns CDR1 SGHRS and CDR2 YFSETQ. The V gene end was trimmed by 0 bases and the J gene end by 3 bases; junction bases not matched to a gene: 6. The CDR3 runs 16 residues. Sequencing used unsorted PBMCs, obtained 0.2 years after starting antiretroviral therapy. The clonotype comes from a man between 40 and 49 years old with HIV. The genes are TRBV5-1 and TRBJ2-3; 8 bases are a match to TRBD1. The CDR3 spells CASSLARGQVTDTQYF. CDR3 in DNA: TGCGCCAGCAGCTTGGCTAGGGGACAGGTGACAGATACGCAGTATTTT.